This T cell receptor beta chain was found in a study of regulatory T cells in long-lasting Graves disease. Turning to the study itself: Freshly diagnosed Graves' patients had used antithyroid drugs for under 3 months.

The CDR3 length is 17 residues. The germline V gene encodes CDR1 MNHNS and CDR2 SASEGT. In regard to this clonotype: A clone one base away is much larger, so this may be a read error.

Building the TCR beta libraries relied on iRepertoire HTBI primers, and CDR3 regions underwent Arm-PCR. Each CDR3 protein gets one entry after TCRdb re-called the multiplex PCR reads with MiXCR. This table has some 410,000 distinct CDR3 sequences, about 16% appearing once. Time point noted: newly diagnosed GD, antithyroid drugs for less than 3 months. Generation of the TCR library employed RNA extracted from PBMCs. These data were likewise used in another study, on T cells in Graves' hyperthyroidism and ophthalmopathy.

This clonotype was sampled from a woman aged 25 to 39 with Graves disease. This rearrangement joins TRBV6-1 to TRBJ2-1; no clear D gene. Sequencing used peripheral blood mononuclear cells (PBMCs), obtained at new diagnosis, from a patient treated with antithyroid drugs. This CDR3 reads CASRLGSLSTVYSEQFF. CDR3 DNA: TGTGCCAGCAGATTGGGCTCCCTGAGCACGGTCTACAGTGAGCAGTTCTTC.